This T cell receptor beta chain was recorded in a study of somatic mutations in cytotoxic T cells in rheumatoid arthritis. The study, taken as a whole, reports: Some patients, about an eighth of the roughly 65, had a largest CD8+ clone that exceeded 20% of CD8+ cells.

Profiled with immunoSEQ multiplex PCR; TCRdb holds only in-frame clones, not every one. The profile shows fewer than 14,000 clones, over 55% of them singletons. This clone was seen a handful of times. Its antigen is still unknown. The clonotype was recovered from an adult with rheumatoid arthritis. Sample: CD8+ T cells sorted from blood.

The CDR3 coding sequence is TGTGCGCAGCTAGGGACGGGGAACACTGAAGCTTTCTTT. It specifies CAQLGTGNTEAFF. V gene TRBV2 combines with J gene TRBJ1-1; D may be TRBD1 (5 bases). The CDR3 loop spans 13 amino acids. CDR1 and CDR2 from the germline V gene are SNHLY and FYNNEI.